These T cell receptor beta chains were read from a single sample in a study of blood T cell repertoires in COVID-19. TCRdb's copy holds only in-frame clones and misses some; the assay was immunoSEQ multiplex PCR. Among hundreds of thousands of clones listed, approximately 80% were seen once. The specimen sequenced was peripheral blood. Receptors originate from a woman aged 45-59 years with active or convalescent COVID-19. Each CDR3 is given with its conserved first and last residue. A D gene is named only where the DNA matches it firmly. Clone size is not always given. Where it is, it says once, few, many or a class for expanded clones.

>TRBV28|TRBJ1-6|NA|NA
TGTGCCAGCAGTGTCCCCAGGGGAATGTATAATTCACCCCTCCACTTT
CASSVPRGMYNSPLHF
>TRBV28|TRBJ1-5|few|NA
TGTGCCAGCAGTTTTTATAGAAGCAATCAGCCCCAGCATTTT
CASSFYRSNQPQHF
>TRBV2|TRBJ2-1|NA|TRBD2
TGTGCCAGCAGCGATTGGACTAGCGGGAGGGCGAATGAGCAGTTCTTC
CASSDWTSGRANEQFF
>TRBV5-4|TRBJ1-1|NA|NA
TGTGCCAGCAGCTTACAGGATAGTCGAACTGAAGCTTTCTTT
CASSLQDSRTEAFF
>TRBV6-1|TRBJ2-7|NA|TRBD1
TGTGCCAGCAGTGAAGGGACAGGGGACTACGAGCAGTACTTC
CASSEGTGDYEQYF
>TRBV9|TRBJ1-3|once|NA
TGTGCCAGCAGCGTAGGGGACACACCTCGAGACACCATATATTTT
CASSVGDTPRDTIYF
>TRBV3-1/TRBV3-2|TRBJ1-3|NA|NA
TGTGCCAGCAGCCCTACTTTCAGAGGCCCTGGAAACACCATATATTTT
CASSPTFRGPGNTIYF
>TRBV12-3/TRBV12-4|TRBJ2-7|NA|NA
TGTGCCAGCAGGAGGAGCTCCTACGAGCAGTACTTC
CASRRSSYEQYF
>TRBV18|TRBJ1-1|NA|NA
TGTGCCAGCTCACCCCACCGGGGGGCGAACACTGAAGCTTTCTTT
CASSPHRGANTEAFF
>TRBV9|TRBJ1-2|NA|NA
TGTGCCAGCAGCGTCTCCCCCGGAGTAAACTATGGCTACACCTTC
CASSVSPGVNYGYTF
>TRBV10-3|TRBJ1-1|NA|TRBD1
TGTGCCATCACAGGTCAGGGGGATGGCACTGAAGCTTTCTTT
CAITGQGDGTEAFF
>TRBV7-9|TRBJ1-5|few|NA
TGTGCCAGCAGTTTAGGTGGTGGCCAGCCCCAGCATTTT
CASSLGGGQPQHF
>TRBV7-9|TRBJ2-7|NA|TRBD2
TGTGCCAGCAGCTTAACTCGGGAGGCATCCTACGAGCAGTACTTC
CASSLTREASYEQYF
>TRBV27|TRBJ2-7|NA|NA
TGTGCCAGCAGTTTGCTTCAGAATTACGAGCAGTACTTC
CASSLLQNYEQYF
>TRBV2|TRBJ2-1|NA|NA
TGTGCCAGCTCTCCTAGCTCGTGGAATGAGCAGTTCTTC
CASSPSSWNEQFF
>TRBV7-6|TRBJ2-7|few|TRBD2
TGTGCCAGCAGCTTAGAGGCGGGAGGGCCTAAGGACGAGCAGTACTTC
CASSLEAGGPKDEQYF
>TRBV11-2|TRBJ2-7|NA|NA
TGTGCCAGCAGCTCTACACAGGGAACCTACGAGCAGTACTTC
CASSSTQGTYEQYF
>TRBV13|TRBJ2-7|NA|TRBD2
TGTGCCAGCAGCTGGGGACTAGCGGGGGTCTCCTACGAGCAGTACTTC
CASSWGLAGVSYEQYF
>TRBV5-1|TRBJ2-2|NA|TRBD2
TGCGCCAGCAGCCCTTTGACTAGCGGGAGCACCGGGGAGCTGTTTTTT
CASSPLTSGSTGELFF
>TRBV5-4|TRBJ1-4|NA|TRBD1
TGTGCCAGCAGCTTGCCCGGACAGGGGAGTGAAAAACTGTTTTTT
CASSLPGQGSEKLFF
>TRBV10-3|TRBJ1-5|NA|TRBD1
TGTGCCATCAGTGAGACCCCAGGGGGGAAAGAACAGCCCCAGCATTTT
CAISETPGGKEQPQHF
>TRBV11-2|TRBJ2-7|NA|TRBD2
TGTGCCAGCAGCCTTACTAGCGGAGAGGGCTACGAGCAGTACTTC
CASSLTSGEGYEQYF
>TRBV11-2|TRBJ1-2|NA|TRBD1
TGTGCCAGCAGCCCCGGGACAGGGCGGGCCTACACCTTC
CASSPGTGRAYTF
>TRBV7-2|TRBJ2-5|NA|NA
TGTGCCAGCAGCCCTGTCCGGGGAGGAGTACAAGAGACCCAGTACTTC
CASSPVRGGVQETQYF
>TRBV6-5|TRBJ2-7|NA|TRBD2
TGTGCCAGCAAGAGTAGCGGGAGGGCCCCCTACGAGCAGTACTTC
CASKSSGRAPYEQYF
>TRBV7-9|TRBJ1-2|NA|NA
TGTGCCAGCAGCTTACAGGGAAACTATGGCTACACCTTC
CASSLQGNYGYTF
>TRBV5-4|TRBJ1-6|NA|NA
TGTGCCAGCAGAAGGACGGGAGGTAGGAATTCACCCCTCCACTTT
CASRRTGGRNSPLHF
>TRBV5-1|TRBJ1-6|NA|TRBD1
TGCGCCAGCAGCACGGGACAGGTTAATTCACCCCTCCACTTT
CASSTGQVNSPLHF
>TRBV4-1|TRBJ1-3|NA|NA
TGCGCCAGCAGCCAGCCGGGACTCCGCTCTGGAAACACCATATATTTT
CASSQPGLRSGNTIYF
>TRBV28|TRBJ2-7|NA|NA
TGTGCCAGCAGCAAACCCGCAGGGGTCGAGCAGTACTTC
CASSKPAGVEQYF
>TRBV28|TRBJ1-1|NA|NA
TGTGCCAGCAGTTCCGACCCGCAGGGTGAAGCTTTCTTT
CASSSDPQGEAFF
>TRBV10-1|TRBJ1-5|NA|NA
TGCGCCAGCAGTGAGCCTAGGACAGAAAATCAGCCCCAGCATTTT
CASSEPRTENQPQHF
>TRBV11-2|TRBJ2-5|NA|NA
TGTGCCAGCAGCTTAGTCGGTCCTAGCGACACGTACCAAGAGACCCAGTACTTC
CASSLVGPSDTYQETQYF
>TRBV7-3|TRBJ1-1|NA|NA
TGTGCCAGCAGCTTTTCGGACTCACTAGAAGCTTTCTTT
CASSFSDSLEAFF
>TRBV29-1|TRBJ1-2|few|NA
TGCAGCGGGGAGGGTAATGGCTACACCTTC
CSGEGNGYTF
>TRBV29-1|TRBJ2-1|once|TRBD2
TGCAGCGTTTTCTCTAGCGGCTCCTACAATGAGCAGTTCTTC
CSVFSSGSYNEQFF
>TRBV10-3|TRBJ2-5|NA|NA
TGTGCCATCAGTGAGGGTGAACTCATTTCCCAGTACTTC
CAISEGELISQYF
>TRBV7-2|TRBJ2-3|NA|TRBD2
TGTGCCAGCAGCCTGGCCGGGACTAGCGCCACAGATACGCAGTATTTT
CASSLAGTSATDTQYF
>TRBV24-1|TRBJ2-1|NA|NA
TGTGCCACCAGTGGCGGGCCCTCCTACAATGAGCAGTTCTTC
CATSGGPSYNEQFF
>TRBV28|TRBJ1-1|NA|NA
TGTGCCAGCAGTTTCTCTCCTCCTATAGTCACTGAAGCTTTCTTT
CASSFSPPIVTEAFF
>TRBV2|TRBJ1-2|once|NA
TGTGCCAGCAGCGAAAACAGAGTTTATGGCTACACCTTC
CASSENRVYGYTF
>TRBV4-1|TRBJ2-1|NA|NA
TGCGCCAGCCAAGAAGGGGGGGGAAACAATGAGCAGTTCTTC
CASQEGGGNNEQFF
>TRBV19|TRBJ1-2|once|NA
TGTGCCAGTAGTATTTCGGGACAATCTTATGGCTACACCTTC
CASSISGQSYGYTF
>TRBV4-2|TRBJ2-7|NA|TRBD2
TGTGCCAGCAGCCAGATGACTAGCAGATTCTCCTACGAGCAGTACTTC
CASSQMTSRFSYEQYF
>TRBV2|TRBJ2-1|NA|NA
TGTGCCAGCAGTGAACTCGGGAGCTCCTACAATGAGCAGTTCTTC
CASSELGSSYNEQFF
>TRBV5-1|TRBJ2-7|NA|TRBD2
TGCGCCAGCAAGGGAGGGCCGGGGGGCGAGCAGTACTTC
CASKGGPGGEQYF
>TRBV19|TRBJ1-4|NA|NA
TGTGCCAGTAGTAACAGCCTATGGAGGGAAAAACTGTTTTTT
CASSNSLWREKLFF
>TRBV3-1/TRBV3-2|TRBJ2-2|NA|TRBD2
TGTGCCAGCAGCCGTACCCGTAGCGGGAGAGCCGGGGAGCTGTTTTTT
CASSRTRSGRAGELFF
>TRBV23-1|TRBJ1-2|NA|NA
TGCGCCAGCAGTCAATCATCAGGCAACTACTATGGCTACACCTTC
CASSQSSGNYYGYTF
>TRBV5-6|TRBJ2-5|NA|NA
TGTGCCAGCAGCTTAGGACCTGTAGGGGCGACCCAGTACTTC
CASSLGPVGATQYF
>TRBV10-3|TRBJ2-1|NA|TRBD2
TGTGCCATCCGGTCCGGGAGGGAGGGCCTCTCCTACAATGAGCAGTTCTTC
CAIRSGREGLSYNEQFF
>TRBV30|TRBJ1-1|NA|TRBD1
TGTGCCTGGGGACAGGGGGCATTGGACACTGAAGCTTTCTTT
CAWGQGALDTEAFF
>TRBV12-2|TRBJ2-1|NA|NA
TGTGCAAGTCGCGTCGGGACTAGCTCCTACAATGAGCAGTTCTTC
CASRVGTSSYNEQFF
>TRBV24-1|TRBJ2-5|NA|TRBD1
TGTGCCACCAGTGATCCCCGGACAGGGGGAGAGACCCAGTACTTC
CATSDPRTGGETQYF
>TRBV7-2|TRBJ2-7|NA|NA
TGTGCCAGCAGCTTAGTGGCCGCCTACGAGCAGTACTTC
CASSLVAAYEQYF